A selection of T cell receptor beta chains follows, all from one sample in a study of cytomegalovirus exposure and HLA in healthy donors. Data came from immunoSEQ multiplex PCR; TCRdb stores just in-frame clones and leaves some out. This table holds some 160,000 clones, 70% to 90% found once. Sequenced input: PBMCs. The receptors were gathered from a man aged 18-30 years in good health and CMV-seronegative. CDR3s include the opening cysteine and the closing phenylalanine or tryptophan. The D gene is left open where the match is weak. Clone size, where shown, is once, few, many, or a class for clones that have expanded.

j_call: TRBJ1-4; clone_size: .; d_call: .; v_call: TRBV9; cdr3_nt: TGTGCCAGCAGCGTAGGCCCCAGGGATATTCAGGAAAAACTGTTTTTT; cdr3_aa: CASSVGPRDIQEKLFF
j_call: TRBJ2-3; clone_size: .; d_call: .; v_call: TRBV4-1; cdr3_nt: TGCGCCAGCAGCCAAGGGAGTATCACAGATACGCAGTATTTT; cdr3_aa: CASSQGSITDTQYF
j_call: TRBJ2-6; clone_size: .; d_call: TRBD1; v_call: TRBV4-3; cdr3_nt: TGCGCCAGCAGCCAAGATCTGACAGGGGGTCTCTCTGGGGCCAACGTCCTGACTTTC; cdr3_aa: CASSQDLTGGLSGANVLTF
j_call: TRBJ2-7; clone_size: .; d_call: TRBD1; v_call: TRBV7-2; cdr3_nt: TGTGCCAGCAGGAAACAGGGGTCTACCTACGAGCAGTACTTC; cdr3_aa: CASRKQGSTYEQYF
j_call: TRBJ1-3; clone_size: .; d_call: .; v_call: TRBV7-2; cdr3_nt: TGTGCCAGCAGCTTCCTAGCCACCCTTGGAGTCAACACCATATATTTT; cdr3_aa: CASSFLATLGVNTIYF
j_call: TRBJ1-2; clone_size: .; d_call: .; v_call: TRBV18; cdr3_nt: TGTGCCAGCTCACGGGGAGACTATGGCTACACCTTC; cdr3_aa: CASSRGDYGYTF
j_call: TRBJ1-2; clone_size: .; d_call: TRBD1; v_call: TRBV12-5; cdr3_nt: TGTGCTAGTGGTGAGGACAGGGTAGCCCTCAACTATGGCTACACCTTC; cdr3_aa: CASGEDRVALNYGYTF
j_call: TRBJ2-1; clone_size: .; d_call: TRBD2; v_call: TRBV10-1; cdr3_nt: TGCGCCAGCAGTGACTTAGCGGGAGGGCCGACCCTCAATGAGCAGTTCTTC; cdr3_aa: CASSDLAGGPTLNEQFF
j_call: TRBJ1-2; clone_size: .; d_call: .; v_call: TRBV6-1; cdr3_nt: TGTGCCAGCAGTGAAGATGGCGGCAACTATGGCTACACCTTC; cdr3_aa: CASSEDGGNYGYTF
j_call: TRBJ2-1; clone_size: .; d_call: TRBD2; v_call: TRBV19; cdr3_nt: TGTGCCAGTAGTATAGCTAGCGGCTCCTACAATGAGCAGTTCTTC; cdr3_aa: CASSIASGSYNEQFF
j_call: TRBJ1-2; clone_size: .; d_call: .; v_call: TRBV25-1; cdr3_nt: TGTGCCAGCACCAAGGGGCTTGGCTATGGCTACACCTTC; cdr3_aa: CASTKGLGYGYTF
j_call: TRBJ2-1; clone_size: .; d_call: .; v_call: TRBV2; cdr3_nt: TGTGCCAGCAGTGTGGACAGAAACTCCTACAATGAGCAGTTCTTC; cdr3_aa: CASSVDRNSYNEQFF
j_call: TRBJ1-2; clone_size: .; d_call: TRBD1; v_call: TRBV5-6; cdr3_nt: TGTGCCAGCACCACGGACAGGCTTACCTATGGCTACACCTTC; cdr3_aa: CASTTDRLTYGYTF
j_call: TRBJ1-5; clone_size: .; d_call: TRBD1; v_call: TRBV7-9; cdr3_nt: TGTGCCAGCAGCCCGGGACAGGGCAACAAAGTTCAGCCCCAGCATTTT; cdr3_aa: CASSPGQGNKVQPQHF
j_call: TRBJ2-2; clone_size: .; d_call: TRBD2; v_call: TRBV5-1; cdr3_nt: TGCGCCAGCAGCCAAATAGCCGGGACTAGCCCGAACACCGGGGAGCTGTTTTTT; cdr3_aa: CASSQIAGTSPNTGELFF
j_call: TRBJ1-1; clone_size: .; d_call: .; v_call: TRBV6-5; cdr3_nt: TGTGCCAGCAGTTACAGGGGCCTAAAAAACACTGAAGCTTTCTTT; cdr3_aa: CASSYRGLKNTEAFF
j_call: TRBJ1-2; clone_size: few; d_call: .; v_call: TRBV4-1; cdr3_nt: TGCGCCAGCAGCCAAGATGGGGAGGGCTACACCTTC; cdr3_aa: CASSQDGEGYTF
j_call: TRBJ2-5; clone_size: .; d_call: TRBD1; v_call: TRBV23-1; cdr3_nt: TGCGCCAGCAGTCTCCGGGACAGGGGAGAGACCCAGTACTTC; cdr3_aa: CASSLRDRGETQYF
j_call: TRBJ1-1; clone_size: .; d_call: .; v_call: TRBV28; cdr3_nt: TGTGCCAGCAGTCGTAACACTGAAGCTTTCTTT; cdr3_aa: CASSRNTEAFF
j_call: TRBJ2-1; clone_size: .; d_call: TRBD1; v_call: TRBV6-6; cdr3_nt: TGTGCCAGCAGCCACCCCCCGGGACAGGGGTACAATGAGCAGTTCTTC; cdr3_aa: CASSHPPGQGYNEQFF
j_call: TRBJ1-1; clone_size: .; d_call: .; v_call: TRBV19; cdr3_nt: TGTGCCAGTAGTATAGGCGCCTCGAACACTGAAGCTTTCTTT; cdr3_aa: CASSIGASNTEAFF
j_call: TRBJ2-7; clone_size: once; d_call: TRBD1; v_call: TRBV4-2; cdr3_nt: TGTGCCAGCAGCCAACTAATGGGGGGGACAGGGCCCTACGAGCAGTACTTC; cdr3_aa: CASSQLMGGTGPYEQYF
j_call: TRBJ2-7; clone_size: .; d_call: .; v_call: TRBV29-1; cdr3_nt: TGCAGCGTTGAGGAGACAGCCGTTTCCAACGAGCAGTACTTC; cdr3_aa: CSVEETAVSNEQYF
j_call: TRBJ1-3; clone_size: .; d_call: TRBD1; v_call: TRBV30; cdr3_nt: TGTGCCTGGAGTGAGACAGGGGACCACTCTGGAAACACCATATATTTT; cdr3_aa: CAWSETGDHSGNTIYF
j_call: TRBJ2-1; clone_size: .; d_call: TRBD2; v_call: TRBV27; cdr3_nt: TGTGCCAGCAGTTTAGATCCAGCGGGAGGCAACAATGAGCAGTTCTTC; cdr3_aa: CASSLDPAGGNNEQFF
j_call: TRBJ1-3; clone_size: .; d_call: .; v_call: TRBV19; cdr3_nt: TGTGCCAGTTCTCCCCGACAAGGAAACACCATATATTTT; cdr3_aa: CASSPRQGNTIYF
j_call: TRBJ2-1; clone_size: .; d_call: .; v_call: TRBV6-6; cdr3_nt: TGTGCCAGCAGTTCAAGGAGGAGCTCCTACAATGAGCAGTTCTTC; cdr3_aa: CASSSRRSSYNEQFF
j_call: TRBJ1-2; clone_size: .; d_call: TRBD1; v_call: TRBV7-9; cdr3_nt: TGTGCCAGCAGCCCGGACAGGATCTATGGCTACACCTTC; cdr3_aa: CASSPDRIYGYTF
j_call: TRBJ2-5; clone_size: .; d_call: TRBD2; v_call: TRBV6-1; cdr3_nt: TGTGCCAGCAGTGCCGTAGCGGGGGGCCTCCAAGAGACCCAGTACTTC; cdr3_aa: CASSAVAGGLQETQYF
j_call: TRBJ1-4; clone_size: .; d_call: TRBD1; v_call: TRBV11-2; cdr3_nt: TGTGCCAGCAGCTTAAGTTTGGGGACAGGGATGGAAAAACTGTTTTTT; cdr3_aa: CASSLSLGTGMEKLFF
j_call: TRBJ2-5; clone_size: .; d_call: TRBD2; v_call: TRBV5-6; cdr3_nt: TGTGCCAGCAGCTCTAGCGGGATGTCCCAAGAGACCCAGTACTTC; cdr3_aa: CASSSSGMSQETQYF
j_call: TRBJ2-7; clone_size: .; d_call: TRBD2; v_call: TRBV19; cdr3_nt: TGTGCCAGTAGTGTTCTAGCGGGAGGGCCCTACGAGCAGTACTTC; cdr3_aa: CASSVLAGGPYEQYF
j_call: TRBJ2-5; clone_size: .; d_call: TRBD1; v_call: TRBV5-1; cdr3_nt: TGCGCCAGCAGCTACGGACAGGAGCCCCTTGGAGGGACCCAGTACTTC; cdr3_aa: CASSYGQEPLGGTQYF
j_call: TRBJ2-3; clone_size: .; d_call: TRBD1; v_call: TRBV11-2; cdr3_nt: TGTGCCAGCAGCTTAGAGGTTTGGAAGGACAGGGGCTCCACAGATACGCAGTATTTT; cdr3_aa: CASSLEVWKDRGSTDTQYF
j_call: TRBJ1-3; clone_size: .; d_call: .; v_call: TRBV30; cdr3_nt: TGTGCCTGGGGAGAACCTGGAAACACCATATATTTT; cdr3_aa: CAWGEPGNTIYF
j_call: TRBJ2-1; clone_size: .; d_call: .; v_call: TRBV7-9; cdr3_nt: TGTGCTATCTGGGGGGGCTCGTTTAGTAATGAGCAGTTCTTC; cdr3_aa: CAIWGGSFSNEQFF
j_call: TRBJ1-1; clone_size: .; d_call: .; v_call: TRBV6-5; cdr3_nt: TGTGCCAGCGAAAAGCCGGGTTACGACACTGAAGCTTTCTTT; cdr3_aa: CASEKPGYDTEAFF
j_call: TRBJ2-1; clone_size: .; d_call: TRBD2; v_call: TRBV2; cdr3_nt: TGTGCCAGCAGGCGGGAGGGCCGGAGTGAGCAGTTCTTC; cdr3_aa: CASRREGRSEQFF
j_call: TRBJ1-3; clone_size: .; d_call: .; v_call: TRBV28; cdr3_nt: TGTGCCAGCAGATCATTCGGACAGGGAAACACCATATATTTT; cdr3_aa: CASRSFGQGNTIYF
j_call: TRBJ2-7; clone_size: .; d_call: TRBD2; v_call: TRBV29-1; cdr3_nt: TGCAGCGTTTCAGATTTAGCGGGATCGTACGAGCAGTACTTC; cdr3_aa: CSVSDLAGSYEQYF
j_call: TRBJ1-2; clone_size: .; d_call: .; v_call: TRBV7-9; cdr3_nt: TGTGCCAGCAGCTTAGTGCGGGGCGGATATGGCTACACCTTC; cdr3_aa: CASSLVRGGYGYTF
j_call: TRBJ1-4; clone_size: once; d_call: .; v_call: TRBV10-3; cdr3_nt: TGTGCCATCAGTGCAGGACAGAACCCAAATGAAAAACTGTTTTTT; cdr3_aa: CAISAGQNPNEKLFF